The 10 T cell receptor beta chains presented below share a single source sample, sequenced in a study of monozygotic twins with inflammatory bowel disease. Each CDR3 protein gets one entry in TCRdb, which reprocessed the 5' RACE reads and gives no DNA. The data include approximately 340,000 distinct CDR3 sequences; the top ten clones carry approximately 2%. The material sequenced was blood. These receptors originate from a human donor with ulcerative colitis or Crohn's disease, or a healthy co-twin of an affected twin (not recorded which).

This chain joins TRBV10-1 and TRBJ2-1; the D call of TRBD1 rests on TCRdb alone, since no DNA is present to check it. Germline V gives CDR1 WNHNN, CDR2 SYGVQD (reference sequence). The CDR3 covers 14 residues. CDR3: CASNAPGGRSQQFF.

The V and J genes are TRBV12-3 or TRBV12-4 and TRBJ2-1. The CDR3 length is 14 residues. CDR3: CASSSLTPHGEQFF.

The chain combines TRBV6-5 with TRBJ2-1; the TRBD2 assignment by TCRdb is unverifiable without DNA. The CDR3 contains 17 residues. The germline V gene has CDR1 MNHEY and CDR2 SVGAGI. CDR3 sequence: CASSYSRTGRATGEQFF.

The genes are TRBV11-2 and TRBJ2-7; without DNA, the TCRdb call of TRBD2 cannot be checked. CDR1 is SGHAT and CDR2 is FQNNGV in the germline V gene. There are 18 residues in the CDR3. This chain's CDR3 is CASSSLGLSGTRFYEQYF.

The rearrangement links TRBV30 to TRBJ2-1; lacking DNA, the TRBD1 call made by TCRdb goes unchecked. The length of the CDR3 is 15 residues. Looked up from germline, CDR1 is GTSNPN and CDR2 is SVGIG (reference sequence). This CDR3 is CAWRSRLSSYNEQFF.

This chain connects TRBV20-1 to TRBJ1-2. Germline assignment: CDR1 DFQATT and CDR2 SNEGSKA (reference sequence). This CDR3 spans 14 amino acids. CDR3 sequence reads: CSASSPGGGYGYTF.

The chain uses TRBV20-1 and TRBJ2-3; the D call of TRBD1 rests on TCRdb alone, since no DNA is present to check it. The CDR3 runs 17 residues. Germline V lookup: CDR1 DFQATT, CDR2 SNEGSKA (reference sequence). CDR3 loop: CSARPLAGGQSLDSQYF.

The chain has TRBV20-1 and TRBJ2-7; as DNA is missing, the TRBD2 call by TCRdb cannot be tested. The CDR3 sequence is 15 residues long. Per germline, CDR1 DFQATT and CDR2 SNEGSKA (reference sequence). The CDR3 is CSALTSGGAQYEQYF.

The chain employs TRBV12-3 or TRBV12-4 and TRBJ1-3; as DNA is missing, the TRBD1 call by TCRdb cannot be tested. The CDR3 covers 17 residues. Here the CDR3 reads CASSLPQGRSSGNTIYF.

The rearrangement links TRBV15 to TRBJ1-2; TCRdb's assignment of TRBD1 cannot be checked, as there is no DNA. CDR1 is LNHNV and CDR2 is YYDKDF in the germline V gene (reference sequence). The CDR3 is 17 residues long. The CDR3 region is CATSRAAGTGVNEGYTF. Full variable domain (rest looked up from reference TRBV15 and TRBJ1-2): DAMVIQNPRYQVTQFGKPVTLSCSQTLNHNVMYWYQQKSSQAPKLLFHYYDKDFNNEADTPDNFQSRRPNTSFCFLDIRSPGLGDTAMYLCATSRAAGTGVNEGYTFGSGTRLTVV.